One and the same sample provided the 16 T cell receptor beta chains below, sequenced in a study of T cell repertoires in cytomegalovirus infection. Via MiXCR, TCRdb re-called the reads, giving one row per CDR3 protein. The table has under 250,000 distinct CDR3 sequences, 12% seen once. The specimen was PBMCs. These receptors all come from a human donor in good health (CMV status not recorded). Some clones in this sample may be carry-over from other donors' samples.

Many counts were recorded for this clonotype. V usage is TRBV29-1 and J usage is TRBJ2-4, with 10 nucleotides matching TRBD2. Germline CDR1 reads SQVTM; CDR2 reads ANQGSEA. CDR3 length: 12 amino acids. The V gene end was trimmed by 8 bases and the J gene end by 7 bases; junction bases not matched to a gene: 5. As DNA, the CDR3 is TGCAGCTCTCTAGCGGGAGCTAACATTCAGTACTTC. Protein sequence: CSSLAGANIQYF.

V usage is TRBV28 and J usage is TRBJ1-3; maybe TRBD1 (6 bases). The CDR3 totals 15 residues. V dropped 4 bases and J dropped 5 bases, with 15 bases sitting between them. CDR1 is MDHEN, CDR2 SYDVKM, per germline. As DNA, the CDR3 is TGTGCCAGCAGTTCCGGGACACATTCGAGAAACACCATATATTTT. Its translation is CASSSGTHSRNTIYF.

This clonotype has ten or more counts. This chain uses TRBV7-2 with TRBJ2-3, with 8 nucleotides matching TRBD2. Germline loops: CDR1 SGHTA, CDR2 FQGNSA. The CDR3 contains 16 residues. Unmatched junction bases numbered 5, after V lost 1 base and J lost 2 bases. The CDR3 bases are TGTGCCAGCAGCTTAGTAGGTAGCGGGGCCACAGATACGCAGTATTTT. This encodes CASSLVGSGATDTQYF.

Ten or more counts support this clonotype. The chain recombines TRBV7-2 with TRBJ2-1, with 7 bases fitting TRBD1. The V and J ends lost 5 bases and 6 bases, in that order; junction bases with no gene match: 7. The CDR3 runs to 14 residues. Germline values: CDR1 SGHTA, CDR2 FQGNSA. CDR3 protein: CASSKNRGPNEQFF. In nucleotides, the CDR3 is TGTGCCAGCAGCAAGAACAGGGGTCCCAATGAGCAGTTCTTC.

The chain carries TRBV3-1 and TRBJ1-4, with D tentatively TRBD1 (5 bases). The CDR3 is made up of 13 amino acids. Germline loops: CDR1 LGHDT, CDR2 YNNKEL (reference sequence). Between the trimmed V and J ends, which lost 5 bases and 12 bases, there was a span of 16 bases. The CDR3 sequence is CASSFLTVGELFF. The CDR3 DNA follows: TGTGCCAGCAGCTTCCTCACTGTGGGGGAACTGTTTTTT.

The sample holds many counts of this clonotype. The gene calls are TRBV4-3 and TRBJ1-2; possibly TRBD1 for D (5 bases). Germline V gene lookup returns CDR1 LGHNA and CDR2 YSLEER. CDR3 size: 16 residues. The V end was cut by 2 bases, the J end by 0 bases, with 13 bases between. The CDR3 coding sequence is TGCGCCAGCAGCCAACTCCAGGGTAGAGCTAACTATGGCTACACCTTC. Translated, it gives CASSQLQGRANYGYTF.

There are a few counts of this clonotype. V gene TRBV20-1 combines with J gene TRBJ1-2; D is unresolved. There are 13 residues in the CDR3. With 6 bases removed from V and 6 bases from J, the gap between germline ends came to 17 bases. Germline CDR1 DFQATT, CDR2 SNEGSKA (reference sequence). CDR3 sequence: CSASAAWGDGYTF. The CDR3 coding sequence is TGCAGTGCCTCGGCCGCATGGGGAGATGGCTACACCTTC.

This chain uses TRBV5-6 with TRBJ2-1, with D maybe TRBD2 (5 bases). Trimming removed 7 bases at V and 0 bases at J, with 11 bases between. The CDR3 loop spans 14 amino acids. CDR1 and CDR2 from the germline V gene are SGHDT and YYEEEE. CDR3 bases: TGTGCCAGCGAGGGCACTTACTCCTACAATGAGCAGTTCTTC. Translated, it gives CASEGTYSYNEQFF.

This clonotype was seen at least ten times. V usage is TRBV20-1 and J usage is TRBJ2-7, with D perhaps matching TRBD1 (6 bases). The V and J ends lost 6 bases and 6 bases respectively, with 15 bases between them. The CDR3 spans 12 residues. The germline CDR1 and CDR2 sequences are DFQATT and SNEGSKA (reference sequence). The CDR3 DNA reads as TGCAGTGCCCCGCTGGACAGTCGCGAGCAGTACTTC. It translates to CSAPLDSREQYF.

This clonotype was seen many times. The chain employs TRBV6-1 and TRBJ2-5; D is possibly TRBD1 or TRBD2 (6 bases each). The CDR3 totals 11 residues. The V gene lost 8 bases and the J gene lost 5 bases, with 9 bases spanning the gap. CDR1 MNHNS and CDR2 SASEGT come from the germline V gene. CDR3 protein: CASLGGETQYF. The CDR3 region has the DNA TGTGCCAGCCTCGGGGGCGAGACCCAGTACTTC.

The chain links TRBV24-1 to TRBJ1-5; D is unresolved. The CDR3 loop spans 14 amino acids. The germline gives CDR1 KGHDR, CDR2 SFDVKD. Trimming cost V 5 bases and J 3 bases, with 10 bases left between them. CDR3 sequence: CATSAPGPNQPQHF. The CDR3, as DNA: TGTGCCACCAGTGCCCCGGGCCCCAATCAGCCCCAGCATTTT.

Many counts were recorded for this clonotype. The rearrangement uses TRBV25-1 and TRBJ2-7; TRBD1 aligns across 8 bases. The germline V gene has CDR1 MGHDK and CDR2 SYGVNS. The CDR3 is 15 residues long. V shed 3 bases, J shed 6 bases, and the junction held 10 bases outside the gene matches. CDR3 DNA: TGTGCCAGCAGTGAGGTCGGCAGGGGGCCATCCGAGCAGTACTTC. Translated, it gives CASSEVGRGPSEQYF.

This clonotype has ten or more counts. V gene TRBV28 combines with J gene TRBJ1-6; TRBD1 agrees at 7 bases. V lost 4 bases and J lost 0; bases outside the gene matches: 6. Germline V lookup: CDR1 MDHEN, CDR2 SYDVKM. The CDR3 runs 17 residues. The CDR3 region is CASSSPDRSSYNSPLHF. CDR3 coding DNA: TGTGCCAGCAGTTCGCCGGACAGGAGCTCCTATAATTCACCCCTCCACTTT.

This clonotype was detected ten times or more. The chain couples TRBV7-2 to TRBJ1-2; D uncertain. CDR1 is SGHTA, CDR2 FQGNSA, per germline. The CDR3 consists of 14 residues. The V end lost 1 base, the J end lost 1 base, and 7 bases lay between the germline ends. The CDR3 here is CASSLDPVNYGYTF. CDR3 DNA sequence: TGTGCCAGCAGCTTAGATCCGGTTAACTATGGCTACACCTTC.

This clonotype came up many times. J is TRBJ2-1 and V is TRBV7-2, with D perhaps matching TRBD2 (5 bases). This CDR3 is built from 13 residues. The germline CDR1 and CDR2 sequences are SGHTA and FQGNSA. V lost 2 bases and J 5 bases, leaving 7 bases between the germline ends. The CDR3 DNA reads TGTGCCAGCAGCTTACCGGGGAACAATGAGCAGTTCTTC. This translates into CASSLPGNNEQFF.

This clonotype was counted a few times. The chain carries TRBV19 and TRBJ2-2; weak D call: TRBD1 (6 bases). Germline V gene data show CDR1 as LNHDA and CDR2 as SQIVND (reference sequence). The CDR3 spans 16 residues. Deletions cut 7 bases from V and 4 bases from J, with 19 bases between. CDR3 bases: TGTGCCAGTACCCAACGTCAGGGGCTGGGCACCGGGGAGCTGTTTTTT. Translated: CASTQRQGLGTGELFF.